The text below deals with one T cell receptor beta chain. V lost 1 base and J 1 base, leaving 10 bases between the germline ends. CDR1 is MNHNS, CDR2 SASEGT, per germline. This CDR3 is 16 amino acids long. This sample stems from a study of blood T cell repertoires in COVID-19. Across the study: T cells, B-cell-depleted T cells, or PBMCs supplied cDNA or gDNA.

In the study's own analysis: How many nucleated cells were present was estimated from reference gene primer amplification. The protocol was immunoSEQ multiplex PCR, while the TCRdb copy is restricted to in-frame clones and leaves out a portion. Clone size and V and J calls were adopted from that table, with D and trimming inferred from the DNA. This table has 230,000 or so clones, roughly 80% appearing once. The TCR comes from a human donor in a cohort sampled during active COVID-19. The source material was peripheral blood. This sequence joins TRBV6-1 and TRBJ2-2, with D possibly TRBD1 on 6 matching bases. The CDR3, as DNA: TGTGCCAGCAGTGAAGGCAGGGGATTGAACACCGGGGAGCTGTTTTTT. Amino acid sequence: CASSEGRGLNTGELFF.